Listed below are T cell receptor beta chains from one sample, sequenced in a study of blood T cells in healthy people across ages. In TCRdb, the 5' RACE reads were re-called with MiXCR into one record per CDR3 protein. The table includes under 950,000 distinct CDR3 sequences, 20% to 25% detected once. The source material was blood. Source of these receptors: a man aged 65 to 79 in good health. The CDR3 runs from the conserved cysteine through the conserved F or W. The D gene is left open where the match is weak. Size is stated for part of the rows, as once, few or many counts, or as a class when the clone is expanded.

v_gene	d_gene	abundance	j_gene	CDR3aa
TRBV20-1	TRBD1	-	TRBJ2-3	CSARPDRVASTDTQYF
TRBV27	-	-	TRBJ2-7	CASSYSSSYEQYF
TRBV18	-	few	TRBJ2-1	CASSATGEGYNEQFF
TRBV7-9	-	few	TRBJ1-2	CASSFPSDANYGYTF
TRBV7-2	-	-	TRBJ2-5	CASSLATSQETQYF
TRBV12-3/TRBV12-4	TRBD1	-	TRBJ1-1	CASNIQGARTEAFF
TRBV11-2	-	-	TRBJ2-7	CASSLDRGGPYKQYF
TRBV12-3/TRBV12-4	-	-	TRBJ2-1	CASNIAKVGEQFF
TRBV10-3	-	few	TRBJ2-3	CAISEGRSGTDTQYF
TRBV5-5	-	-	TRBJ2-1	CASSSSRGTHNEQFF
TRBV29-1	-	many	TRBJ2-3	CSSFGTLMDTQYF
TRBV6-4	TRBD1	few	TRBJ1-1	CASRRTGEMNTEAFF
TRBV12-3/TRBV12-4	-	few	TRBJ1-2	CASRSDRGGYTF
TRBV5-5	-	-	TRBJ1-1	CASSLVPGMNTEAFF
TRBV5-5	TRBD1	-	TRBJ1-4	CTSSSGQGAGSEKLFF
TRBV5-6	-	few	TRBJ2-3	CASSLSLYRKTDTQYF
TRBV21-1	-	-	TRBJ1-1	CASSCQGPEAFF
TRBV6-5	TRBD1	many	TRBJ2-5	CASSYAQGGPETQYF
TRBV7-8	-	-	TRBJ1-5	CASSPISNQPQHF
TRBV24-1	-	few	TRBJ2-1	CATSDLPRRGADF
TRBV16	-	few	TRBJ1-4	CASSPIGEKLFF
TRBV7-2	-	once	-	CASSLASGAKYNEQFF
TRBV5-1	-	-	TRBJ2-1	CASSLVGRTGLGWQFF
TRBV9	-	-	TRBJ2-2	CASTGTVNTGELFF
TRBV29-1	-	many	TRBJ2-5	CSGKSGVGETQYF
TRBV5-1	TRBD1	few	TRBJ1-1	CASSLPGQRTEAFF
TRBV29-1	-	-	TRBJ1-5	CSVRPDSNQPQHF
TRBV12-3/TRBV12-4	-	-	TRBJ1-2	CASTGEKAYGYTF
TRBV24-1	-	-	TRBJ1-2	CATSGSGYGYTF
TRBV12-3/TRBV12-4	-	few	TRBJ2-2	CASRSLGNPIQLNTGELFF
TRBV12-3/TRBV12-4	-	-	TRBJ2-7	CASQQGGPYEQYF
TRBV5-1	TRBD1	-	TRBJ1-3	CAGNEAGGNTTYF
TRBV30	-	-	TRBJ2-1	CAWIPEGGGHNEQFF
TRBV7-8	-	few	TRBJ1-5	CASSLMVGKNQPQHF
TRBV11-2	-	-	TRBJ1-1	CASSFASKVTEAFF
TRBV7-2	-	few	TRBJ1-6	CASSLDGGRVGSPLHF